This paragraph covers one TCR beta chain sequence. What it recognizes is unknown. Specified treatment: roughly 20 received Ad26.COV2.S at low or high dose, single or two shots; roughly five received placebo; per-sample allocation not given. Following the first vaccine or placebo injection, samples were taken on day 63. This record belongs to a study of Ad26.COV2.S vaccination and SARS-CoV-2 variants. Whole-study context: Each vaccinee took Ad26.COV2.S intramuscularly, once or twice 56 days apart.

Profiled with immunoSEQ multiplex PCR; TCRdb holds only in-frame clones, not every one. The sample carries about 400,000 clones, around 87% recorded once. Study-wide points: Researchers cautioned that TCR breadth and depth analyses may have underestimated total T cell responses. Relative to placebo recipients, vaccine recipients exhibited elevated spike-specific TCR breadth.

This CDR3 is built from 19 residues. J gave up 5 bases and V 0 bases, and 14 bases lay outside the gene matches. The V gene's germline CDR1 is SGHDN and CDR2 FVKESK. The TCR comes from a person aged 18-60 years who received the Ad26.COV2.S COVID-19 vaccine or a placebo. The sequencing used peripheral blood, collected in a trial of Ad26.COV2.S vaccine versus placebo. The gene calls are TRBV14 and TRBJ1-1; 11 nucleotides line up with TRBD1. The CDR3 region has the DNA TGTGCCAGCAGCCAAGATATATGGAAAAGGACAGGGGGCAATACTGAAGCTTTCTTT. This translates into CASSQDIWKRTGGNTEAFF. The variable domain in full, with the rest retrieved from reference TRBV14 and TRBJ1-1, is EAGVTQFPSHSVIEKGQTVTLRCDPISGHDNLYWYRRVMGKEIKFLLHFVKESKQDESGMPNNRFLAERTGGTYSTLKVQPAELEDSGVYFCASSQDIWKRTGGNTEAFFGQGTRLTVV.